This T cell receptor (beta chain) was observed in a study of blood T cell repertoires in COVID-19 (dated by TCRdb to 2020 to 2022). A note on the overall study: The collaborator samples originated in the United States, Italy and Spain and spanned the acute and convalescent phases of COVID-19. Where HLA class I and class II types were available, the types were taken from metadata supplied by the sample provider, not from assay-based typing. Subjects who had been exposed to COVID-19, were actively infected with it, or had recovered from it provided the deeply sampled blood TCRbeta repertoires that made up the dataset. A freely available public database, intended as a resource for researchers studying the immune response to SARS-CoV-2, is where the repertoires were released. A de-identified subject ID, COVID-19 status, age in years and sex were almost always included in the sample metadata. The prospective study material was composed of cDNA or gDNA derived from T cells, B-cell-depleted T cells, or PBMCs. The samples were drawn from the first 160 participants of the ongoing ImmuneRACE study and from some 1,300 subjects provided by 6 global collaborators. The paper's findings and limits, for the study overall: The quantity of clinical and demographic metadata differed by source and by participant and was supplied without curation.

A second Seattle source provided samples from volunteer blood donors who had recovered from COVID-19. The collaborating institutions used their own protocols to collect whole blood in K2EDTA tubes. For TCRbeta analysis, collaborators shipped samples in one of three forms: frozen whole blood, isolated PBMCs, or DNA extracted from either of those sample types. Note on this clone: The specificity of this receptor is unknown. The sample holds no much larger clone one base away, and base qualities are not on file.

TCRbeta CDR3 regions were amplified from genomic DNA using the immunoSEQ Assay, a bias-controlled multiplex PCR. The source study handled its data this way. The number of nucleated cells in each sample was estimated from the amplification of reference gene primers within the assay. Sequence reads were collapsed and filtered to measure the absolute abundance of every unique TCRbeta CDR3 rearrangement. For each sample, productive Simpson clonality was calculated by taking the square root of Simpson's diversity index across productive rearrangements. Sourced from immuneACCESS, this table was stored by TCRdb with only in-frame sequences that have V and J called. A share of the clones is absent; for the studies checked, an unresolved V gene accounts for under half, and the remainder has no known explanation. That table gives V, J and clone size, and the DNA gave D and trimming. The table for this sample lists hundreds of thousands of clones; around 87% of them were counted only once. The ten largest clones add up to around 1.5% of the sample.

Trimming costs V 4 bases and J 0 bases, and their ends lie 12 bases apart. Looking up the germline V gene yields CDR1 KGHSH and CDR2 LQKENI. From the cysteine up to the phenylalanine, the CDR3 has a length of 16 residues. Only CDR3 DNA remains: 48 bases, in frame from the first base. In this chain, TRBV18 is recombined with TRBJ2-2; possibly the D gene is TRBD1, per 6 matching bases. This TCR was recovered from a woman in her thirties or forties who had recovered from COVID-19. Sequencing used peripheral blood. The DNA is as follows: TGTGCCAGCTCACACCTACAGGGAGCGAACACCGGGGAGCTGTTTTTT. This yields the protein CASSHLQGANTGELFF.